The 14 T cell receptor beta chains presented below share a single source sample, sequenced in a study of cytomegalovirus exposure and HLA in healthy donors. In the PCR, 60 Vbeta and 13 Jbeta primers were used. TCRdb keeps only in-frame clones here, not all; method: immunoSEQ multiplex PCR. Of fewer than 150,000 clones in the sample, roughly 85% were seen once. The material sequenced was PBMCs. The receptors come from a man between 35 and 55 years old in good health and CMV-seropositive.

This chain uses TRBV6-1 with TRBJ2-2; 8 bases line up with TRBD1. With 8 bases clipped from V and 5 bases from J, the junction kept 7 bases outside the gene matches. Germline CDR1 is MNHNS and CDR2 is SASEGT. The CDR3 covers 14 residues. The CDR3 sequence: CASLDRGRTGELFF. CDR3 in DNA: TGTGCCAGCCTAGACAGGGGCCGAACCGGGGAGCTGTTTTTT.

This clone was counted a single time. The V call is TRBV27, the J call TRBJ2-5; possible D gene TRBD2, 6 bases. The DNA end is a closer match to TRBJ2-7, so the J assignment may be wrong. The CDR3 is 14 residues long. Germline V gives CDR1 MNHEY, CDR2 SMNVEV (reference sequence). CDR3 sequence reads: CASSLTGLIYEQYF. The CDR3 DNA reads TGTGCCAGCAGTTTAACGGGACTCATATACGAGCAGTACTTC.

V gene TRBV7-9 combines with J gene TRBJ1-2; no clear D. Germline CDR1 reads SEHNR; CDR2 reads FQNEAQ (reference sequence). Between the trimmed V and J ends, which lost 2 bases and 6 bases, there was a span of 7 bases. The CDR3 is 12 amino acids. The CDR3 sequence: CASSLIENGYTF. The DNA for the CDR3 is TGTGCCAGCAGCTTAATCGAGAATGGCTACACCTTC. The variable domain in full, with the rest retrieved from reference TRBV7-9 and TRBJ1-2, is DTGVSQNPRHKITKRGQNVTFRCDPISEHNRLYWYRQTLGQGPEFLTYFQNEAQLEKSRLLSDRFSAERPKGSFSTLEIQRTEQGDSAMYLCASSLIENGYTFGSGTRLTVV.

The chain links TRBV10-2 to TRBJ2-3, with 15 positions matching TRBD2. From germline, CDR1 is WSHSY and CDR2 SAAADI. The V gene end was trimmed by 8 bases and the J gene end by 5 bases; junction bases not matched to a gene: 8. The CDR3 has 16 amino acids. CDR3 nucleotide sequence: TGCGCCAGCTTCCCCCCGGGACTAGCGGGAGGAGATACGCAGTATTTT. Amino acids: CASFPPGLAGGDTQYF.

This chain uses TRBV7-2 with TRBJ1-2; TRBD1 might be the D (5 bases). With 3 bases removed from V and 0 bases from J, the gap between germline ends came to 11 bases. Germline V gene data show CDR1 as SGHTA and CDR2 as FQGNSA. The CDR3 covers 15 residues. CDR3 loop: CASSLAAGPNYGYTF. CDR3 nucleotide sequence: TGTGCCAGCAGCTTGGCAGCAGGGCCTAACTATGGCTACACCTTC.

The J gene is TRBJ1-1, the V gene TRBV5-1, with 9 positions matching TRBD1. Trimming removed 3 bases from V and 10 bases from J; junction bases left unmatched: 10. The CDR3 has 14 amino acids. Germline V gene sequence: CDR1 SGHRS, CDR2 YFSETQ. The CDR3 here is CASSSGTGRVRAFF. The CDR3 DNA sequence: TGCGCCAGCAGCTCGGGGACAGGGCGGGTTCGAGCTTTCTTT.

This clone was seen only a few times. The V call is TRBV6-5, the J call TRBJ1-1; D possibly corresponds to TRBD1 (6 bases). Germline-derived CDR1 and CDR2 are MNHEY and SVGAGI. V was trimmed by 6 bases and J by 5 bases, leaving 13 bases between them. The CDR3 extends over 13 amino acids. The CDR3 reads CASSAPTGTEAFF. CDR3 DNA: TGTGCCAGCAGCGCCCCTACAGGGACTGAAGCTTTCTTT.

The chain links TRBV6-5 to TRBJ2-7; tentative D call: TRBD2 (7 bases). This CDR3 spans 16 amino acids. From germline, CDR1 is MNHEY and CDR2 SVGAGI. Trimming cost V 0 bases and J 4 bases, with 16 bases left between them. Here the CDR3 reads CASSYSLGGGFYEQYF. The CDR3 DNA sequence: TGTGCCAGCAGTTACTCTCTAGGGGGGGGGTTTTACGAGCAGTACTTC.

V gene TRBV30 combines with J gene TRBJ2-4; no clear D. CDR3 length: 13 amino acids. Germline V gives CDR1 GTSNPN, CDR2 SVGIG (reference sequence). V dropped 4 bases and J dropped 8 bases, with 15 bases sitting between them. The CDR3 reads CAWTETGLDIQYF. The CDR3 DNA follows: TGTGCCTGGACCGAAACTGGGCTTGACATTCAGTACTTC.

The chain has TRBV19 and TRBJ2-4; D is possibly TRBD1 (6 bases). Germline-derived CDR1 and CDR2 are LNHDA and SQIVND (reference sequence). The CDR3 extends over 14 amino acids. The germline V and J ends were trimmed by 7 bases and 2 bases, with 12 bases remaining between them. The CDR3 loop is CASNRDISKNIQYF. The CDR3 DNA sequence: TGTGCCAGTAATAGGGACATATCCAAAAACATTCAGTACTTC.

The V and J genes are TRBV4-2 and TRBJ2-7; 12 bases line up with TRBD1. Germline V CDR1 and CDR2: LGHNA, YNFKEQ. The J segment lost 2 bases and the V segment lost 3 bases, leaving 5 bases of the junction unmatched. The CDR3 length is 16 residues. For the CDR3, the DNA is TGTGCCAGCAGCCAGCCGGGACAGGGGGCCCCCTACGAGCAGTACTTC. Protein sequence: CASSQPGQGAPYEQYF.

V and J are TRBV5-1 and TRBJ2-1, with 14 bases that match TRBD2. CDR1 is SGHRS and CDR2 is YFSETQ in the germline V gene. The V segment lost 0 bases and the J segment 7 bases; nucleotides outside the gene matches: 3. The CDR3 is 16 residues long. The CDR3 here is CASSLGLAGGPNEQFF. Written as DNA, the CDR3 is TGCGCCAGCAGCTTGGGACTAGCGGGAGGGCCTAATGAGCAGTTCTTC.

J is TRBJ2-3 and V is TRBV6-1; 8 nucleotides agree with TRBD2. The CDR3 totals 15 residues. V dropped 2 bases and J dropped 6; count of bases not matched to a gene: 7. Germline V gene data show CDR1 as MNHNS and CDR2 as SASEGT. CDR3 nucleotide sequence: TGTGCCAGCAGTGAAAAAGCGGGAGTTCGGGATACGCAGTATTTT. The encoded protein is CASSEKAGVRDTQYF.

This clone appeared once. The chain is built from TRBV25-1 and TRBJ2-1; D not certain. Trimming pared 1 base from V and 10 bases from J, leaving 5 bases between. Germline V CDR1 and CDR2: MGHDK, SYGVNS. The CDR3 spans 11 residues. The CDR3 nucleotides read TGTGCCAGCAGTGAATCGAGAGAGCAGTTCTTC. It yields the protein CASSESREQFF. Looking up the rest from reference TRBV25-1 and TRBJ2-1 gives the full variable domain: EADIYQTPRYLVIGTGKKITLECSQTMGHDKMYWYQQDPGMELHLIHYSYGVNSTEKGDLSSESTVSRIRTEHFPLTLESARPSHTSQYLCASSESREQFFGPGTRLTVL.